This TCR beta chain came from a study of OX40 agonist ivuxolimab in advanced cancers. Study-level information: Patients were treated with ivuxolimab, an agonistic anti-OX40 (CD134) antibody. Recorded diagnoses for dose-escalation patients were hepatocellular carcinoma, melanoma, renal cell or head and neck cancer.

Systemic immunosuppression or a history of autoimmune disease excluded patients. Method: immunoSEQ multiplex PCR; TCRdb's copy keeps in-frame clones and lacks some. The sample shows nearly 95,000 clones, 85% to 95% of them seen only once. Findings and caveats of the study: Within 6 weeks, CD4+ and CD8+ blood T cells expanded clonally at 0.1 to 3.0 mg/kg.

Trimming shortened V by 4 bases and J by 6 bases, and 14 bases separated the two germline ends. This CDR3 has 13 amino acids. Germline assignment: CDR1 SGHDT and CDR2 YYEEEE. With respect to this clone: What it recognizes is unknown.

This chain joins TRBV5-6 and TRBJ2-7; D possibly corresponds to TRBD2 (5 bases). The source material was CD4+ or CD8+ T cells sorted from blood, sampled in a trial of the OX40 agonist ivuxolimab. This receptor was identified in an adult with an advanced solid tumor such as melanoma, head and neck, liver or kidney cancer. CDR3 sequence: CASSPGGSTEQYF. For the CDR3, the DNA is TGTGCCAGCAGCCCCGGAGGCAGTACCGAGCAGTACTTC.